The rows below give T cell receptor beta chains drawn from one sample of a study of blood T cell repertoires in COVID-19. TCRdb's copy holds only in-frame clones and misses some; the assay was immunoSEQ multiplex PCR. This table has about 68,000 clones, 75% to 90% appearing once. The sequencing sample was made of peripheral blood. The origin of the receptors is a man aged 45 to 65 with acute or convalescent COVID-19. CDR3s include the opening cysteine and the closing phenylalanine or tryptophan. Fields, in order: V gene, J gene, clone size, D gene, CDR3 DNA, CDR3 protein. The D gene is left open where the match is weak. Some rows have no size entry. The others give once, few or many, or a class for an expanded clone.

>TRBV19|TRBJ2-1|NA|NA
TGTGCCAGTTCTTATAGCTCCTACAATGAGCAGTTCTTC
CASSYSSYNEQFF
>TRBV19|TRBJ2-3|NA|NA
TGTGCCAGTAGTATTAGGGGGATTTACGATACGCAGTATTTT
CASSIRGIYDTQYF
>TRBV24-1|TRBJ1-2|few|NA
TGTGCCACCAGTGATCCCGATGGCTACACCTTC
CATSDPDGYTF
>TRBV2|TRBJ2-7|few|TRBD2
TGTGCCAGCAGGACGGGACTAGCGGGAGCCTACGAGCAGTACTTC
CASRTGLAGAYEQYF
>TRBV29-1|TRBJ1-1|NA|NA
TGCAGCGTTGGTGAACAACTGAACACTGAAGCTTTCTTT
CSVGEQLNTEAFF
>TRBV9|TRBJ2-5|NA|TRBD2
TGTGCCAGCAGCGTAGATGGGGGGGGCCAGTACTTC
CASSVDGGGQYF
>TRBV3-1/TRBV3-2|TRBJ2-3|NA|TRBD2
TGTGCCAGCAGCCACCTTAGCGGGAGTACAGATACGCAGTATTTT
CASSHLSGSTDTQYF
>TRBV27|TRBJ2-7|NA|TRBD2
TGTGCCAGCAGTTTACGTTCATTACCGGGACTAGCGGGAGGAGAGCAGTACTTC
CASSLRSLPGLAGGEQYF
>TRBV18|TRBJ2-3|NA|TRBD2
TGTGCCAGCTCACCAAGCGCGGGAGGGCCAGATACGCAGTATTTT
CASSPSAGGPDTQYF
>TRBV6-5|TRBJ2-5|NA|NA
TGTGCCAGCAGTTACTCGGCGGGGCGGGGAGAGACCCAGTACTTC
CASSYSAGRGETQYF
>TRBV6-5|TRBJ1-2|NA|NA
TGTGCCAGCATTCCCTCGGGGGGGGCGCATGGCTACACCTTC
CASIPSGGAHGYTF
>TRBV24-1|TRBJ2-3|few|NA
TGTGCCACCAGCGGGAGCACAGATACGCAGTATTTT
CATSGSTDTQYF
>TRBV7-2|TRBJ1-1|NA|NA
TGTGCCAGCAGCTTAGCGCCAGGGCTAACTGAAGCTTTCTTT
CASSLAPGLTEAFF
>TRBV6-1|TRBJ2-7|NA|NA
TGTGCCAGCAGTGAAGCTCGCAGGTCAGGGTACGAGCAGTACTTC
CASSEARRSGYEQYF
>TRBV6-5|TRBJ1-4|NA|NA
TGTGCCAGCAGTTACTCGCTTTCGGGAAGCCCGGGGAAACTGTTTTTT
CASSYSLSGSPGKLFF
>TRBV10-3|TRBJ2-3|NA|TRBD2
TGTGCCATTTCGGGACTAGGAGCCACAGATACGCAGTATTTT
CAISGLGATDTQYF
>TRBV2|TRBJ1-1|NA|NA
TGTGCCAGCAAGTCGGGTGGTTCTGAAGCTTTCTTT
CASKSGGSEAFF
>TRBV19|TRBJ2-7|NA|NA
TGTGCCAGTAGTTGGGGCGGGAAACGAGGCGAGCAGTACTTC
CASSWGGKRGEQYF
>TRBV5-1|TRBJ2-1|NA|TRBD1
TGCGCCAGCAGCTTGGAGGGACAGGGGCGAAACAATGAGCAGTTCTTC
CASSLEGQGRNNEQFF
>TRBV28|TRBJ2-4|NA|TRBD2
TGTGCCAGCAGTCCCCCCCCTAGCGGCAAAAACATTCAGTACTTC
CASSPPPSGKNIQYF
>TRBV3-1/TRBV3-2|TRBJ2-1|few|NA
TGTGCCAGCAGCCCGACTATGTCGGCCAATGAGCAGTTCTTC
CASSPTMSANEQFF
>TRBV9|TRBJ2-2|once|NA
TGTGCCAGCAGCGGCGGGACCTCCAATAGCCGGGAGCTGTTTTTT
CASSGGTSNSRELFF
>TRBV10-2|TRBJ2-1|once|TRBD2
TGCGCCAGCAGTGAGTCTGAGCGGGAGGGCCTGCAAAAGTTCTTC
CASSESEREGLQKFF
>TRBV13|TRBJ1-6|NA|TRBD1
TGTGCCAGCAGCTTAAGGCAGGGGGAGCTGTCTCAGTCACCCCTCCACTTT
CASSLRQGELSQSPLHF
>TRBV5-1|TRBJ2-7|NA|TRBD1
TGCGCCAGCAGCTTGGGGGGACAGGGAACCTACGAGCAGTACTTC
CASSLGGQGTYEQYF
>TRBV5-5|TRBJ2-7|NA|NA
TGTGCCAGCAGCCACACTCGGACAGATAACTACGAGCAGTACTTC
CASSHTRTDNYEQYF
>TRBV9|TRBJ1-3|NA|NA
TGTGCCAGCAGCACACGGGATTTCGGCGGCAGAGGGACTTCCCGCTCTGGAAACACCATATATTTT
CASSTRDFGGRGTSRSGNTIYF
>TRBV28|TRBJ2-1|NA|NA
TGTGCCAGCGCCCTACTGGCGGTCTACAATGAGCAGTTCTTC
CASALLAVYNEQFF
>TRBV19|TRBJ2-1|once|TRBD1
TGTGCCAGTAGTATTTCGGACAGGCTTCTCTACAATGAGCAGTTCTTC
CASSISDRLLYNEQFF
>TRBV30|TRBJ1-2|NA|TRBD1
TGTGCCTGGGCCCCGGAGGGCAGGGGGGCCTATGGCTACACCTTC
CAWAPEGRGAYGYTF
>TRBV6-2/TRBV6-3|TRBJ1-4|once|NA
TGTGCCAGCAGTGGGCGCGGGTCGTGGGAAAAACTGTTTTTT
CASSGRGSWEKLFF
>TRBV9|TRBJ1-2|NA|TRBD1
TGTGCCAGCAGCGTAGGAGGGACAGTTAACTATGGCTACACCTTC
CASSVGGTVNYGYTF
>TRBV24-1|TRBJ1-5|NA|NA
TGTGCCACCAGTTGGGGGGGCCGGAGCAATCAGCCCCAGCATTTT
CATSWGGRSNQPQHF
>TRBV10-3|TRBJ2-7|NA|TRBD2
TGTGCCATCAGTCAGTTGGGACTAGGTCCCCACGAGCAGTACTTC
CAISQLGLGPHEQYF
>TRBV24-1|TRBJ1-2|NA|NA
TGTGCCACCAGTGCCGGGAGAGGCTATGGCTACACCTTC
CATSAGRGYGYTF
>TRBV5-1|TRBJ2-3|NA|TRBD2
TGCGCCAGCAGCTTGGAGCTAGCGGGAGGCCGCCAAACCTCTAGCACAGATACGCAGTATTTT
CASSLELAGGRQTSSTDTQYF
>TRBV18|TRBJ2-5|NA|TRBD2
TGTGCCAGCTCACTTCAAGCGTCTAGCGGGATCCAAGAGACCCAGTACTTC
CASSLQASSGIQETQYF
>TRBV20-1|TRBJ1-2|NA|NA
TGCAGTGCTAACAGGAACTATGGCTACACCTTC
CSANRNYGYTF
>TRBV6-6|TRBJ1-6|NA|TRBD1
TGTGCCAGCAGATCCGATATGACAGGGGCAGGTTCACCCCTCCACTTT
CASRSDMTGAGSPLHF
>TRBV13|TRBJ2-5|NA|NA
TGTGCCAGCACTGACTCCGGTCAGCCGAAAGAGACCCAGTACTTC
CASTDSGQPKETQYF
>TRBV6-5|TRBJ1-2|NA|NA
TGTGCCAGCAGTTACGGAAAGGGAGTCCGGGGCTATGGCTACACCTTC
CASSYGKGVRGYGYTF
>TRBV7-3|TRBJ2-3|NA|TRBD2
TGTGCCAGCAGCCAAAGACTAGCGGGAGGGCCGCATACGCAGTATTTT
CASSQRLAGGPHTQYF
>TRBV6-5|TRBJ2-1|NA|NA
TGTGCCAGCAGGTCCGACAGAGGTTCCTACAATGAGCAGTTCTTC
CASRSDRGSYNEQFF
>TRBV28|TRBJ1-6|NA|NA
TGTGCCAGCAGGGGGGCCCAGGGTTCACCCCTCCACTTT
CASRGAQGSPLHF
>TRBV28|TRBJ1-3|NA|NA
TGTGCCAGCAGTTTAACGGAGGCGGGAAACACCATATATTTT
CASSLTEAGNTIYF
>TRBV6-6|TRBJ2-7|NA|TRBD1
TGTGCCAGCACATCAAGGACAGGGGGACCAACCTACGAGCAGTACTTC
CASTSRTGGPTYEQYF
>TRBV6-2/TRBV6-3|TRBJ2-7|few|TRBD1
TGTGCCAGCAGTGCCCTAACCGGGACAGGGGTCTACGAGCAGTACTTC
CASSALTGTGVYEQYF
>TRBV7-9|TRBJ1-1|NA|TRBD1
TGTGCCAGCAGCCCCCACCCCCAAAGACAGGGGGCTTTTCGAGCTTTCTTT
CASSPHPQRQGAFRAFF
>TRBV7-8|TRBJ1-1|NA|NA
TGTGCCAGCAGCTTTGAGCACGAGGACACTGAAGCTTTCTTT
CASSFEHEDTEAFF
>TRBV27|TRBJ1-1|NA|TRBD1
TGTGCCAGCAGTGGAAAGGGGGGGCCAGGGGGCGGCCGGGCTTTCTTT
CASSGKGGPGGGRAFF
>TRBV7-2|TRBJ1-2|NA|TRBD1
TGTGCCAGCAGCTCACCGGGACAGGGCTATGGCTACACCTTC
CASSSPGQGYGYTF
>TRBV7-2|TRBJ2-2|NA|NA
TGTGCCAGCAGCTCCAGGGGAAACACCGGGGAGCTGTTTTTT
CASSSRGNTGELFF
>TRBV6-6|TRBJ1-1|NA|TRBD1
TGTGCCAGCGTTGGACAGGGGAACACTGAAGCTTTCTTT
CASVGQGNTEAFF
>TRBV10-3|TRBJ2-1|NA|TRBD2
TGTGCCATCAAACCCACTAGCGGGATCAAGGATGAGCAGTTCTTC
CAIKPTSGIKDEQFF
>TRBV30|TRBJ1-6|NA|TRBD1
TGTGCCTGGAGGACCGGGACAGGGGCGTTCTCCTATAATTCACCCCTCCACTTT
CAWRTGTGAFSYNSPLHF
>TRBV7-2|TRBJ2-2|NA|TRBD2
TGTGCCAGCAGCCCGAGGACTAGCGGGGGGGCGGGCACCGGGGAGCTGTTTTTT
CASSPRTSGGAGTGELFF
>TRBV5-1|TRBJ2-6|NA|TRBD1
TGCGCCAGCAGCGTCGGGACAGGGGGAGGCTCTGGGGCCAACGTCCTGACTTTC
CASSVGTGGGSGANVLTF